This TCR beta chain was sequenced for a study of neoadjuvant anti-PD-1 for oral cavity cancer. The patients had HPV-negative, locally advanced oral cavity squamous cell carcinoma. Blood libraries mostly used 400 to 500 ng genomic DNA, six replicates each. Some clones are missing from TCRdb's copy, which holds only in-frame ones; the method was immunoSEQ multiplex PCR. The repertoire holds approximately 83,000 clones, about 84% seen once, with roughly 3% in the top ten. A single count supports this clone. This TCR was sampled from a person between 35 and 79 years old with oral cavity squamous cell carcinoma. Sample: PBMCs, taken before nivolumab (anti-PD-1) treatment.

The CDR3 region is CASSVAVVAGDTQYF. The CDR3 DNA reads TGTGCCAGCAGCGTAGCGGTCGTAGCGGGGGATACGCAGTATTTT. This rearrangement joins TRBV9 to TRBJ2-3; 8 bases fit TRBD2. J was trimmed by 6 bases and V by 0 bases; bases with no gene match: 6. This CDR3 is built from 15 residues. Germline CDR1 reads SGDLS; CDR2 reads YYNGEE.